The 20 T cell receptor beta chains reported below all come from one sample, sequenced in a study of T-cell reconstitution after alpha-beta-depleted transplantation in children. Unique molecular identifiers featured in how the TCRbeta library was prepared. A single record per CDR3 protein comes from TCRdb applying MiXCR to the PCR reads. The sample records 500,000 to 750,000 distinct CDR3 sequences, roughly 27% being singletons. The sequences come from PBMCs, collected before TCRalphabeta/CD19-depleted stem cell transplant. The receptors come from a boy under two years old with Wiskott-Aldrich syndrome, due to receive a stem cell transplant.

This clonotype was recorded a few times. This chain uses TRBV5-1 with TRBJ2-1; 9 nucleotides agree with TRBD2. Looked up from germline, CDR1 is SGHRS and CDR2 is YFSETQ. CDR3 length: 15 amino acids. The V gene end was trimmed by 0 bases and the J gene end by 7 bases; junction bases not matched to a gene: 5. The CDR3 DNA reads as TGCGCCAGCAGCTTGGTTAGCGGGAGTGGAAATGAGCAGTTCTTC. Protein product: CASSLVSGSGNEQFF.

CDR3 sequence: CASSLPTGVRNEQFF. CDR3 nucleotides: TGCGCCAGCAGCTTGCCAACAGGGGTTCGCAATGAGCAGTTCTTC. This chain joins TRBV5-1 and TRBJ2-1; 7 nucleotides agree with TRBD1. The CDR3 covers 15 residues. The J segment lost 6 bases and the V segment lost 1 base, leaving 7 bases of the junction unmatched. Germline loops: CDR1 SGHRS, CDR2 YFSETQ.

The chain couples TRBV24-1 to TRBJ2-1, with 8 bases fitting TRBD1. The CDR3 is 18 amino acids. The V gene's germline CDR1 is KGHDR and CDR2 SFDVKD. V was pared by 0 bases and J by 3 bases, with 9 bases of the junction left unmatched. The CDR3 DNA sequence: TGTGCCACCAGTGATTTGCAAATCTGGGACAGGTACTACAATGAGCAGTTCTTC. Its translation: CATSDLQIWDRYYNEQFF.

V gene TRBV20-1 combines with J gene TRBJ2-3; 10 bases are shared with TRBD2. The CDR3 has 15 amino acids. V shed 3 bases and J 5 bases; nucleotides not matched to a gene: 8. Looked up from germline, CDR1 is DFQATT and CDR2 is SNEGSKA (reference sequence). This CDR3 is CSASLPSGSRDTQYF. The CDR3 DNA sequence: TGCAGTGCTAGTCTGCCTAGCGGGAGTAGAGATACGCAGTATTTT.

In this sample, this clonotype turned up a few times. The V call is TRBV10-3, the J call TRBJ2-3; a weak D match, TRBD1 (5 bases). V shed 3 bases and J shed 7 bases, with 11 bases lying between them. CDR3 length equals 13 residues. The germline V gene encodes CDR1 ENHRY and CDR2 SYGVKD. CDR3 sequence (DNA): TGTGCCATCAGTGATAATGGGGCCCATACGCAGTATTTT. This translates into CAISDNGAHTQYF.

The chain is built from TRBV15 and TRBJ2-1, with TRBD2 matching over 10 bases. V was pared by 5 bases and J by 3 bases, with 10 bases of the junction left unmatched. This CDR3 is 17 amino acids long. Germline CDR1 LNHNV, CDR2 YYDKDF (reference sequence). The CDR3 bases are TGTGCCACCAGCCAAACACGACTAGCGGGTTACTACAATGAGCAGTTCTTC. Amino acid sequence: CATSQTRLAGYYNEQFF.

The rearrangement uses TRBV20-1 and TRBJ2-3; D might be TRBD2 (6 bases). Trimming shortened V by 5 bases and J by 4 bases, and 10 bases separated the two germline ends. The germline V gene has CDR1 DFQATT and CDR2 SNEGSKA (reference sequence). The CDR3 extends over 12 amino acids. The CDR3 sequence is CSAGRGSDTQYF. The CDR3 region has the DNA TGCAGTGCTGGGCGGGGATCAGATACGCAGTATTTT.

The chain employs TRBV5-1 and TRBJ2-5; 7 nucleotides line up with TRBD2. Unmatched junction bases numbered 10, after V lost 3 bases and J lost 2 bases. Per the germline V gene, CDR1 is SGHRS and CDR2 is YFSETQ. This CDR3 has 16 amino acids. As DNA, the CDR3 is TGCGCCAGCAGCTGGGGCTCGGCTAGCGGACAAGAGACCCAGTACTTC. Translated: CASSWGSASGQETQYF.

As for this clonotype: The final CDR3 position lacks the conserved phenylalanine or tryptophan, pointing to a likely read error. The rearrangement uses TRBV5-6 and TRBJ1-2; D unresolved. Germline assignment: CDR1 SGHDT and CDR2 YYEEEE. Between the trimmed V and J ends, which lost 2 bases and 3 bases, there was a span of 8 bases. CDR3 length equals 13 residues. CDR3 coding DNA: TGTGCCAGCAGCTTTATGGTTGACTATGGCTACACCCTC. It specifies CASSFMVDYGYTL.

The chain uses TRBV5-1 and TRBJ2-5; 7 nucleotides match TRBD2. This CDR3 comprises 14 residues. CDR1 SGHRS and CDR2 YFSETQ come from the germline V gene. J was trimmed by 1 base and V by 3 bases; bases with no gene match: 3. The CDR3 nucleotides are TGCGCCAGCAGCTCCGTAGCGGGCCAAGAGACCCAGTACTTC. Protein: CASSSVAGQETQYF.

The V and J genes are TRBV11-2 and TRBJ2-7; 7 positions agree with TRBD2. Germline CDR1 SGHAT, CDR2 FQNNGV. There are 13 residues in the CDR3. Unmatched junction bases numbered 4, after V lost 5 bases and J lost 3 bases. In DNA form, the CDR3 reads TGTGCCAGCAGCAGTGCGGGAGACTACGAGCAGTACTTC. Protein sequence: CASSSAGDYEQYF.

The chain combines TRBV20-1 with TRBJ2-7; TRBD1 matches at 8 bases. V shed 0 bases and J 3 bases; nucleotides not matched to a gene: 7. The V gene's germline CDR1 is DFQATT and CDR2 SNEGSKA (reference sequence). There are 15 residues in the CDR3. The CDR3 region is CSARDRTGSHYEQYF. The CDR3 DNA is TGCAGTGCTAGAGACAGGACAGGGTCTCACTACGAGCAGTACTTC.

This clonotype has a single count. The chain joins TRBV5-1 to TRBJ1-1; 9 positions match TRBD1. V shed 2 bases, J shed 1 base, and the junction held 3 bases outside the gene matches. Germline CDR1 SGHRS, CDR2 YFSETQ. The CDR3 loop spans 15 amino acids. CDR3 sequence reads: CASSFTGGANTEAFF. In DNA, the CDR3 is TGCGCCAGCAGCTTTACAGGGGGCGCGAACACTGAAGCTTTCTTT.

This clonotype has more than one count but fewer than ten. The V call is TRBV6-2 or TRBV6-3, the J call TRBJ2-1; 10 bases are a match to TRBD2. CDR3 size: 17 residues. Germline V lookup: CDR1 MNHEY, CDR2 SVGEGT. J lost 8 bases, V lost 4 bases, and 14 bases had no gene match. The CDR3 loop is CASSSPLLAGGGDEQFF. The DNA for the CDR3 is TGTGCCAGCAGTTCTCCCCTGTTAGCGGGGGGTGGGGATGAGCAGTTCTTC.

This clonotype showed up just a few times. This chain connects TRBV21-1 to TRBJ2-1; no check of the table's D call, TRBD2, against the DNA was made. TRBV21-1 is annotated as a pseudogene. The CDR3 sequence is 17 residues long. CDR3 DNA: TGTGCCAGCAGCAAAGAAATAGCGGGCCTTCCCGACAATGAGCAGTTCTTC. This encodes CASSKEIAGLPDNEQFF.

This clonotype came up a few times. The rearrangement links TRBV11-2 to TRBJ2-3; D is uncertain. Germline V CDR1 and CDR2: SGHAT, FQNNGV. With 2 bases removed from V and 4 bases from J, the gap between germline ends came to 7 bases. The CDR3 extends over 13 amino acids. This chain's CDR3 is CASSLSTADTQYF. CDR3 in DNA: TGTGCCAGCAGCTTATCTACGGCAGATACGCAGTATTTT.

This clonotype occurred a few times. V gene TRBV5-1 combines with J gene TRBJ2-1; 10 bases align to TRBD2. V was clipped by 2 bases and J by 3 bases; unmatched bases: 5. The CDR3 extends over 16 amino acids. Germline loops: CDR1 SGHRS, CDR2 YFSETQ. The CDR3 region has the DNA TGCGCCAGCAGCTTAAAGCGGGAGGGCCTCTACAATGAGCAGTTCTTC. Its translation: CASSLKREGLYNEQFF.

The chain couples TRBV2 to TRBJ1-5; a weak D match, TRBD1 (6 bases). Germline CDR1 SNHLY, CDR2 FYNNEI. There are 15 residues in the CDR3. V lost 1 base and J lost 6, with 13 bases in between. For the CDR3, the DNA is TGTGCCAGCAGTGAAGAGATAGGGGGAAGTCAGCCCCAGCATTTT. It yields the protein CASSEEIGGSQPQHF.

This clonotype appeared a few times. J is TRBJ2-5 and V is TRBV5-1, with D possibly TRBD2 on 5 matching bases. The CDR3 has 16 amino acids. The germline V gene encodes CDR1 SGHRS and CDR2 YFSETQ. The ends were cut back, 4 bases at V and 2 bases at J, with 18 bases in the middle. The DNA for the CDR3 is TGCGCCAGCAGCCTGCCCGGACTCGGCCAACAAGAGACCCAGTACTTC. Its protein is CASSLPGLGQQETQYF.

This clonotype occurred a few times. The V call is TRBV11-2, the J call TRBJ1-2; D may be TRBD1 (6 bases). The V and J ends lost 1 base and 5 bases respectively, with 23 bases between them. Germline V gives CDR1 SGHAT, CDR2 FQNNGV. The CDR3 runs 18 residues. In DNA form, the CDR3 reads TGTGCCAGCAGCTTAGTTAATTCCCCTTCGGGGGCTGGTTATGGCTACACCTTC. Protein: CASSLVNSPSGAGYGYTF.